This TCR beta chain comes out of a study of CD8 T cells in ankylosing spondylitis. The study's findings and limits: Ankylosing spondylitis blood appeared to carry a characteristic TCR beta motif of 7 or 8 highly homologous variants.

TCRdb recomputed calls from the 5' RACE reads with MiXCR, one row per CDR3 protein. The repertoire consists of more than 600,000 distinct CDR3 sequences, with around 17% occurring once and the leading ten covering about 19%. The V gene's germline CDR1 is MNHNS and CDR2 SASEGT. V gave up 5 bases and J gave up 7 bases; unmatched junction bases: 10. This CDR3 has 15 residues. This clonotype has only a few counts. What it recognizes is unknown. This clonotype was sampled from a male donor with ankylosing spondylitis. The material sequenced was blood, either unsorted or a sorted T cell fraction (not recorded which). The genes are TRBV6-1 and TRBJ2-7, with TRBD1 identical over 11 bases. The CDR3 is CASSPGQGARKEQYF. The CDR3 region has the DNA TGTGCCAGCAGTCCCGGACAGGGGGCAAGAAAGGAGCAGTACTTC.